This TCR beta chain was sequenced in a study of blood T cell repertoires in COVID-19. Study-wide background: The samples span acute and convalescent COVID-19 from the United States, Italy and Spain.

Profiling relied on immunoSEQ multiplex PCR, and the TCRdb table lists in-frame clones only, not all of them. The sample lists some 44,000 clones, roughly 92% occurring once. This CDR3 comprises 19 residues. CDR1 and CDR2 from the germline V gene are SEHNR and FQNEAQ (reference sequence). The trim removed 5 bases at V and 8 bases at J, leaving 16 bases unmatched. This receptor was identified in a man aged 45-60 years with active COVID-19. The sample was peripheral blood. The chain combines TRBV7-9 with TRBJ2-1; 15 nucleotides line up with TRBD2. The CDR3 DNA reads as TGTGCCAGCAGCCCGAGAAGGACTAGCGGGAGGGCCGATGAGGATGAGCAGTTCTTC. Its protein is CASSPRRTSGRADEDEQFF.